This paragraph reports one TCR beta chain. CDR3 size: 13 residues. Deletions cut 0 bases from V and 6 bases from J, with 10 bases between. Germline loops: CDR1 SGDLS, CDR2 YYNGEE. Sequencing was performed with immunoSEQ multiplex PCR; in TCRdb, only in-frame clones are kept and a portion is missing. The sample consists of just under 100,000 clones, 94% of them appearing once. This specimen belongs to a study of OX40 agonist ivuxolimab in advanced cancers. Collection of blood occurred at baseline, at cycle 4 day 1, and at cycle 7 day 1. V is TRBV9 and J is TRBJ2-7, with a weak D call TRBD2 (5 bases). The origin of this receptor is an adult with an advanced solid tumor such as melanoma, head and neck, liver or kidney cancer. The sequencing used CD4+ or CD8+ T cells sorted from blood, collected in a trial of the OX40 agonist ivuxolimab. The CDR3 region has the DNA TGTGCCAGCAGCGTAGATTGGGGAGCCGAGCAGTACTTC. This translates into CASSVDWGAEQYF.